This T cell receptor (beta chain) appears in the sequencing data of a study of PD-L1 blockade in urothelial cancer. The V end lost 6 bases, the J end lost 6 bases, and 12 bases lay between the germline ends. The CDR3 has 13 residues. Germline values: CDR1 MNHEY, CDR2 SMNVEV (reference sequence). Clones were read by immunoSEQ multiplex PCR, and TCRdb kept only the in-frame ones, dropping some. The repertoire includes more than 85,000 clones, 91% of them detected once, and about 0.92% sits in the top ten. This specimen was PBMCs, taken around atezolizumab (anti-PD-L1) treatment. The sequence came from an elderly woman with urothelial cancer. The gene calls are TRBV27 and TRBJ2-1; perhaps TRBD2 as D (6 bases). CDR3 protein: CASSRGGSNEQFF. The CDR3 DNA reads TGTGCCAGCAGCCGGGGAGGAAGCAATGAGCAGTTCTTC.